This TCR beta chain was observed in a study of blood T cell repertoires in COVID-19 (dated by TCRdb to the early 2020s). About the study as a whole: The collaborator samples originated in the United States, Italy and Spain and spanned the acute and convalescent phases of COVID-19. The prospective study material was composed of cDNA or gDNA derived from T cells, B-cell-depleted T cells, or PBMCs. Subjects who had been exposed to COVID-19, were actively infected with it, or had recovered from it provided the deeply sampled blood TCRbeta repertoires that made up the dataset. The repertoires were released in a freely available public database intended as a resource for research on the immune response to SARS-CoV-2. Samples were obtained from the ongoing ImmuneRACE study (first 160 participants) and from 1,254 subjects provided by 6 global collaborators. A de-identified subject ID, COVID-19 status, age in years and sex were almost always included in the sample metadata. Where HLA class I and class II types were available, the types were taken from metadata supplied by the sample provider, not from assay-based typing.

The immunoSEQ Assay, a bias-controlled multiplex PCR, was used to amplify TCRbeta CDR3 regions from genomic DNA. The paper's data handling went like this. The number of nucleated cells in each sample was estimated from the amplification of reference gene primers within the assay. To quantify the absolute abundance of each unique TCRbeta CDR3 rearrangement, sequence reads were collapsed and filtered. For each sample, productive Simpson clonality was calculated as the square root of Simpson's diversity index over productive rearrangements. Here the immuneACCESS table is served through TCRdb, limited to in-frame sequences with V and J called. Missing clones are a known gap in these copies; in checked studies unresolved V genes cover under half, and the rest lacks a known reason. V and J calls and clone size are those listed in that table; D and trimming were worked out from the DNA. The sample table contains some 220,000 clones; only one count was recorded for 83% of them. Of the sample, roughly 1.3% falls within the top ten clones.

Points the paper makes about the study in general: How much clinical and demographic metadata was included differed by source and by participant, and the metadata was provided uncurated.

CDR1 and CDR2 are read off the germline V gene as SGHRS and YFSETQ. V is pared back by 2 bases and J by 2 bases, with 22 bases lying between the germline termini. There are 18 amino acids in the CDR3, from cysteine to phenylalanine inclusive. Only the CDR3 DNA is retained, 54 bases long and in frame from the first base. Remarks on this clone: Which antigen it targets is not known. No base quality information exists; no much larger clone differs at one position.

At one collaborating source in Seattle, patients were enrolled during active infection and were followed longitudinally through the course of disease. The collaborating institutions used their own protocols to collect whole blood in K2EDTA tubes. For TCRbeta analysis, collaborators shipped samples as frozen whole blood, isolated PBMCs, or DNA extracted from either of those sample types. Sequenced sample: peripheral blood. The clonotype originates from a woman in her thirties with COVID-19, enrolled during active disease. Recombination connected TRBV5-1 to TRBJ2-5, and possibly TRBD1, on 6 matching bases. The bases are TGCGCCAGCAGCTTTGGGCTTTACAGGGCTCAACGACAAGAGACCCAGTACTTC. Translated, it gives CASSFGLYRAQRQETQYF.